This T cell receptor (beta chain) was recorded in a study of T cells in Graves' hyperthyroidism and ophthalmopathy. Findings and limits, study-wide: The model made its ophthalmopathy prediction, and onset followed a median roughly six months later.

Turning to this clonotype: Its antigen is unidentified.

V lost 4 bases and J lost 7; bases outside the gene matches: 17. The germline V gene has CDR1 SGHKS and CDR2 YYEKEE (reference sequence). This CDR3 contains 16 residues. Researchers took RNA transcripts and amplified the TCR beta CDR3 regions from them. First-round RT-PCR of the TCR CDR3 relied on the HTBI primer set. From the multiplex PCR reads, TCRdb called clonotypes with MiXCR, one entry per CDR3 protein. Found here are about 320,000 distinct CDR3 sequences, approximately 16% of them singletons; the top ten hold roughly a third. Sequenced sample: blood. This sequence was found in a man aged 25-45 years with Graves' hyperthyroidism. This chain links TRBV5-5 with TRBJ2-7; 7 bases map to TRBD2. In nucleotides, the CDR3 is TGTGCCAGCAGCACTAGACCACCCGGATCGGGGGGAGAGCAGTACTTC. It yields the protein CASSTRPPGSGGEQYF.